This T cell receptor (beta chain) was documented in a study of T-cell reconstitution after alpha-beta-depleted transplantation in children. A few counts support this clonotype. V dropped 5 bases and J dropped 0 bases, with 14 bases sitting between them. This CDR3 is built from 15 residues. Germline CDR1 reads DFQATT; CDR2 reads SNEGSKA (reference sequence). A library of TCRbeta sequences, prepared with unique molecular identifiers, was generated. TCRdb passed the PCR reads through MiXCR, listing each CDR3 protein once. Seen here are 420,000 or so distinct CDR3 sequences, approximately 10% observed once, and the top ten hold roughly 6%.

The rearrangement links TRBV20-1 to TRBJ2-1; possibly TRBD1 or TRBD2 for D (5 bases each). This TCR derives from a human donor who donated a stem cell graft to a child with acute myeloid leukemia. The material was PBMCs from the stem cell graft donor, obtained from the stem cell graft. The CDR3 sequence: CSAEGPLSSYNEQFF. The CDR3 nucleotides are TGCAGTGCTGAGGGACCACTTAGCTCCTACAATGAGCAGTTCTTC.